This T cell receptor beta chain was sequenced in a study of blood T cells in healthy people across ages. Every donor gave approximately 10 milliliters of peripheral blood. About this clonotype itself: Its cognate antigen is unknown.

Then a second PCR, running roughly 7 to 11 cycles, was carried out with a sample-barcoded 5' primer and a J-beta primer mix. TCRdb processed the 5' RACE reads anew with MiXCR; each CDR3 protein has one entry. The repertoire has roughly 930,000 distinct CDR3 sequences, roughly 52% of them found once; the top ten carry 13%. Study conclusions and caveats: In long-lived donors, naive CD4+ cell counts and diversity exceeded those of aged donors. It was found that TCR beta diversity correlated strongly with the percentage of naive T cells. Significant beta diversity loss was already apparent by age approximately 40, declining roughly linearly.

V trimming: 7 bases; J trimming: 7 bases; junction bases outside the gene matches: 10. The CDR3 runs 14 residues. Germline CDR1 is MNHNS and CDR2 is SASEGT. The source material was blood. This receptor was identified in a man aged 25 to 40 in good health. V gene TRBV6-1 combines with J gene TRBJ1-5; 7 bases are shared with TRBD1. The CDR3 coding sequence is TGTGCCAGCACCGAAAACAGGGGAGGCCAGCCCCAGCATTTT. This codes for CASTENRGGQPQHF.